The 28 T cell receptor beta chains reported below all come from one sample, sequenced in a study of CD4 T cells in relation to SARS-CoV-2 and coronaviruses. The unexposed donors gave CD4+ T cells in about 2011-2018, prior to COVID-19. Method: immunoSEQ multiplex PCR; TCRdb's copy keeps in-frame clones and lacks some. The sample has just under 65,000 clones, approximately 94% seen once. The sample comprised naive CD4+ T cells from PBMCs. The subset: naive CD4+ T cells isolated by negative enrichment. These receptors were collected from a human donor in good health.

The chain recombines TRBV4-1 with TRBJ2-5; D perhaps matches TRBD2 (5 bases). The CDR3 is made up of 15 amino acids. V gave up 1 base and J gave up 5 bases, with 14 bases separating them. The germline CDR1 and CDR2 sequences are MGHRA and YSYEKL. In DNA, the CDR3 is TGCGCCAGCAGCCAAGGTCCGGGAACGGGGGAGACCCAGTACTTC. Translated, it gives CASSQGPGTGETQYF.

The chain joins TRBV19 to TRBJ2-2; 8 positions match TRBD1. The CDR3 runs to 15 residues. The V segment lost 5 bases and the J segment 2 bases; nucleotides outside the gene matches: 4. Germline V CDR1 and CDR2: LNHDA, SQIVND (reference sequence). The CDR3 DNA follows: TGTGCCAGTAGTCCGGACAGGGCTAACACCGGGGAGCTGTTTTTT. Residues: CASSPDRANTGELFF.

The rearrangement links TRBV7-9 to TRBJ2-7; 7 bases are a match to TRBD1. The CDR3 is 11 amino acids. Germline V gives CDR1 SEHNR, CDR2 FQNEAQ (reference sequence). The junction had 5 bases not matched to a gene; V was cut back by 4 bases and J by 11 bases. The CDR3 protein is CASSSLGTEYF. The CDR3 nucleotides read TGTGCCAGCAGCTCCCTGGGGACAGAGTACTTC.

The chain joins TRBV6-5 to TRBJ2-3; D possibly corresponds to TRBD2 (6 bases). Trimming stripped 7 bases from V and 1 base from J, with 15 bases between. The CDR3 has 15 residues. CDR1 is MNHEY, CDR2 SVGAGI, per germline. CDR3 DNA: TGTGCCAGCACGGGCGGGACGGGAGGCACAGATACGCAGTATTTT. Amino acids: CASTGGTGGTDTQYF.

The sample holds a few counts of this clone. The chain combines TRBV18 with TRBJ1-5; D is unresolved. CDR1 is KGHSH, CDR2 LQKENI, per germline. The CDR3 is 12 amino acids. Trimming took off 6 bases at V and 3 bases at J, with 6 bases between the two ends. The CDR3 spells CASSELNQPQHF. CDR3 nucleotides: TGTGCCAGCTCGGAACTCAATCAGCCCCAGCATTTT.

This chain links TRBV28 with TRBJ2-3, with 8 positions matching TRBD2. The trim removed 6 bases at V and 4 bases at J, leaving 9 bases unmatched. The CDR3 spans 15 residues. Per the germline V gene, CDR1 is MDHEN and CDR2 is SYDVKM. CDR3 nucleotides: TGTGCCAGCAGATTGAGCGGGAGAGTCTCAGATACGCAGTATTTT. It codes for CASRLSGRVSDTQYF.

The V and J genes are TRBV6-5 and TRBJ2-7; possibly TRBD2 for D (6 bases). V was cut by 0 bases and J by 4 bases, with 10 bases left in between. The CDR3 covers 14 residues. Germline lookup yields CDR1 MNHEY and CDR2 SVGAGI. The CDR3 nucleotides read TGTGCCAGCAGTTACTCAGTACGGGGGTACGAGCAGTACTTC. Its protein is CASSYSVRGYEQYF.

The V gene is TRBV11-3, the J gene TRBJ2-1, with 7 bases lining up with TRBD2. CDR1 and CDR2 from the germline V gene are SGHNT and YENEEA. Losses at the gene ends were 6 bases for V and 6 bases for J; bases not matched to a gene: 11. The CDR3 length is 15 residues. The CDR3 sequence is CASSSSGTRTNEQFF. The CDR3 bases are TGTGCCAGCAGTTCGAGCGGGACCCGAACCAATGAGCAGTTCTTC.

This chain uses TRBV11-2 with TRBJ1-2; TRBD1 agrees at 9 bases. From germline, CDR1 is SGHAT and CDR2 FQNNGV. CDR3 length: 16 amino acids. The V segment lost 5 bases and the J segment 8 bases; nucleotides outside the gene matches: 15. CDR3 protein: CASSQYMTGGQNGYTF. The CDR3 nucleotides read TGTGCCAGCAGCCAATATATGACAGGGGGACAGAACGGCTACACCTTC.

This chain links TRBV19 with TRBJ2-1, with no clear D. CDR3 length: 14 amino acids. Germline V gives CDR1 LNHDA, CDR2 SQIVND (reference sequence). Trimming cost V 3 bases and J 9 bases, with 15 bases left between them. CDR3 in amino acids: CASSIEEKVGEQFF. DNA for the CDR3: TGTGCCAGTAGTATTGAGGAGAAGGTCGGTGAGCAGTTCTTC.

As concerns this clone: This CDR3 is also generated by other DNA sequences in the sample. V usage is TRBV24-1 and J usage is TRBJ1-5, with D uncertain. The CDR3 runs to 12 residues. Germline assignment: CDR1 KGHDR and CDR2 SFDVKD. Trimming took 4 bases from V and 5 from J, leaving 5 bases between them. The CDR3, as DNA: TGTGCCACCAGTGACCCCGATCAGCCCCAGCATTTT. Amino acids: CATSDPDQPQHF.

This clone showed up just once. V usage is TRBV2 and J usage is TRBJ2-3, with 11 nucleotides matching TRBD2. V lost 9 bases and J lost 4; bases outside the gene matches: 15. Germline V lookup: CDR1 SNHLY, CDR2 FYNNEI. The CDR3 is made up of 17 amino acids. The CDR3 DNA reads TGTGCCAGGGGGATTCAATGGATAGCGGGAGGGCCAGATACGCAGTATTTT. It codes for CARGIQWIAGGPDTQYF.

This chain uses TRBV3-1 (or the pseudogene TRBV3-2) with TRBJ2-7; a weak D match, TRBD2 (6 bases). Trimming shortened V by 0 bases and J by 5 bases, and 14 bases separated the two germline ends. The CDR3 extends over 15 amino acids. CDR1 LGHDT and CDR2 YNNKEL come from the germline V gene (reference sequence). CDR3 nucleotide sequence: TGTGCCAGCAGCCAAGATGCGGGGATCTTTGACGAGCAGTACTTC. Translation: CASSQDAGIFDEQYF.

The chain employs TRBV3-1 (or the pseudogene TRBV3-2) and TRBJ1-1; D unresolved. Germline CDR1 reads LGHDT; CDR2 reads YNNKEL (reference sequence). The CDR3 is made up of 12 amino acids. Trimming left V 0 bases short and J 9 bases short, with 8 bases between. The CDR3 DNA reads as TGTGCCAGCAGCCAAGATCGGGGAAAAGCTTTCTTT. This gives the protein CASSQDRGKAFF.

The rearrangement links TRBV14 to TRBJ1-3; D is possibly TRBD1 (5 bases). CDR1 and CDR2 (germline): SGHDN, FVKESK. The CDR3 has 14 amino acids. V lost 4 bases to trimming and J lost 0 bases, with 7 bases between them. This CDR3 is CASSPTVSGNTIYF. CDR3 nucleotide sequence: TGTGCCAGCAGCCCGACAGTCTCTGGAAACACCATATATTTT.

The V and J genes are TRBV20-1 and TRBJ2-2; no definite D call. From germline, CDR1 is DFQATT and CDR2 SNEGSKA (reference sequence). V was trimmed by 1 base and J by 8 bases, leaving 5 bases between them. The CDR3 is made up of 11 amino acids. CDR3 amino acids: CSARGQGELFF. DNA of the CDR3: TGCAGTGCTAGAGGCCAGGGGGAGCTGTTTTTT.

This chain joins TRBV6-5 and TRBJ2-7; 10 bases align to TRBD1. The junction had 7 bases not matched to a gene; V was cut back by 7 bases and J by 7 bases. Germline lookup yields CDR1 MNHEY and CDR2 SVGAGI. This CDR3 contains 13 residues. The CDR3 spells CASKRQGANEQYF. Written as DNA, the CDR3 is TGTGCCAGCAAGCGACAGGGGGCAAATGAGCAGTACTTC.

The chain recombines TRBV7-9 with TRBJ2-2; 9 bases map to TRBD2. The germline V gene encodes CDR1 SEHNR and CDR2 FQNEAQ (reference sequence). This CDR3 region has 18 residues. V shed 5 bases, J shed 5 bases, and the junction held 15 bases outside the gene matches. The CDR3 spells CASSPAWVSGRFTGELFF. The CDR3, as DNA: TGTGCCAGCAGCCCGGCCTGGGTTAGCGGGAGATTTACCGGGGAGCTGTTTTTT.

The chain employs TRBV5-6 and TRBJ2-2; perhaps TRBD2 as D (6 bases). CDR3 length: 15 residues. Germline V CDR1 and CDR2: SGHDT, YYEEEE. Trimming stripped 0 bases from V and 5 bases from J, with 11 bases between. CDR3 loop: CASSLASGRTGELFF. For the CDR3, the DNA is TGTGCCAGCAGCTTGGCCAGTGGGAGGACCGGGGAGCTGTTTTTT.

V and J are TRBV27 and TRBJ2-7, with 7 bases lining up with TRBD1. The CDR3 consists of 15 residues. The germline V gene has CDR1 MNHEY and CDR2 SMNVEV (reference sequence). Trimming removed 3 bases from V and 4 bases from J; junction bases left unmatched: 9. For the CDR3, the DNA is TGTGCCAGCAGTTTGGGGCAAGGGGGCCGGTACGAGCAGTACTTC. Amino acid sequence: CASSLGQGGRYEQYF.

The chain combines TRBV5-4 with TRBJ1-2; perhaps TRBD1 as D (5 bases). The CDR3 extends over 14 amino acids. Trimming removed 4 bases from V and 2 bases from J, with 12 bases in between. The germline CDR1 and CDR2 sequences are SGHNT and YYREEE (reference sequence). As DNA, the CDR3 is TGTGCCAGCAGCCCCCCGCCAGGGAACTATGGCTACACCTTC. It yields the protein CASSPPPGNYGYTF.

This chain connects TRBV6-4 to TRBJ2-2; TRBD2 agrees at 10 bases. V lost 4 bases and J lost 6; bases outside the gene matches: 5. Germline CDR1 reads MRHNA; CDR2 reads SNTAGT. The length of the CDR3 is 15 residues. As DNA, the CDR3 is TGTGCCAGCAGTGGAGCGGGAGGGCCGGCCGGGGAGCTGTTTTTT. As protein: CASSGAGGPAGELFF.

The chain joins TRBV7-3 to TRBJ2-3, with D possibly being TRBD2 (6 bases). The CDR3 consists of 14 residues. V dropped 4 bases and J dropped 8 bases, with 16 bases sitting between them. From germline, CDR1 is SGHTA and CDR2 FQGTGA. This chain's CDR3 is CASSSAPGLGTQYF. The CDR3 DNA reads as TGTGCCAGCAGCTCGGCACCGGGACTCGGTACGCAGTATTTT.

The chain is built from TRBV6-5 and TRBJ2-5, with 11 bases identical to TRBD1. With 7 bases clipped from V and 4 bases from J, the junction kept 8 bases outside the gene matches. The CDR3 sequence is 15 residues long. The germline gives CDR1 MNHEY, CDR2 SVGAGI. The CDR3 sequence: CASILDRGLSETQYF. CDR3 in DNA: TGTGCCAGCATTCTGGACAGGGGGCTTTCAGAGACCCAGTACTTC.

The J gene is TRBJ1-2, the V gene TRBV7-2; no firm D call. From germline, CDR1 is SGHTA and CDR2 FQGNSA. CDR3 length: 16 amino acids. V was trimmed by 1 base and J by 5 bases, leaving 17 bases between them. CDR3 DNA sequence: TGTGCCAGCAGCTTAGGGTCGGGAGCAACGACTTATGGCTACACCTTC. Translated, it gives CASSLGSGATTYGYTF.

This clone was observed once. J is TRBJ2-7 and V is TRBV2; 7 positions match TRBD1. The length of the CDR3 is 15 residues. Germline V gene data show CDR1 as SNHLY and CDR2 as FYNNEI. V dropped 3 bases and J dropped 0; count of bases not matched to a gene: 5. The CDR3 reads CASSDGTVFSYEQYF. The CDR3 coding sequence is TGTGCCAGCAGTGACGGGACAGTTTTCTCCTACGAGCAGTACTTC.

The rearrangement joins TRBV7-2 to TRBJ2-3, with no clear D. Germline CDR1 reads SGHTA; CDR2 reads FQGNSA. This CDR3 contains 13 residues. V dropped 5 bases and J dropped 3 bases, with 9 bases sitting between them. This chain's CDR3 is CASSRRETDTQYF. For the CDR3, the DNA is TGTGCCAGCAGCCGCCGTGAGACAGATACGCAGTATTTT.

The chain employs TRBV6-5 and TRBJ1-1; D gene ambiguous. Trimming cost V 5 bases and J 4 bases, with 17 bases left between them. The CDR3 spans 15 residues. Germline V CDR1 and CDR2: MNHEY, SVGAGI. CDR3 coding DNA: TGTGCCAGCAGTCACCCGGTCGGGGTTAGCACTGAAGCTTTCTTT. Translated, it gives CASSHPVGVSTEAFF.